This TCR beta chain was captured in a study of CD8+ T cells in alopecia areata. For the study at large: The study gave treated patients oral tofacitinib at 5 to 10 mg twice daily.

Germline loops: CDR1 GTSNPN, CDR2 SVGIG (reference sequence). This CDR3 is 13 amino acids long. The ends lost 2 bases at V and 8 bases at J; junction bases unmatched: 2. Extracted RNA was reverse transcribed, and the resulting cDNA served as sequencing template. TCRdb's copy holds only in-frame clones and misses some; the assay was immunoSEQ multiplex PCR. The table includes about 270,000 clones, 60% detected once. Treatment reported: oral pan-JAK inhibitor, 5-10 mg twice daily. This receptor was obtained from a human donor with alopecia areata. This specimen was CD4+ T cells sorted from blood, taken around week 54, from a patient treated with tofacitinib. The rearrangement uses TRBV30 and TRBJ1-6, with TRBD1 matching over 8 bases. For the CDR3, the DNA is TGTGCCTGGAGTCCGACAGGGGATTCACCCCTCCACTTT. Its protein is CAWSPTGDSPLHF.